The sequence of this TCR beta chain was determined in a study of T cell responses to AZD1222 COVID-19 vaccine (dated by TCRdb to the early 2020s). For the wider study: AZD1222 recipients whose second dose came at about 4 weeks and those whose second dose came at about 12 weeks were combined into one group, since spike-specific TCR depth and breadth did not differ between the two schedules. TCR sequencing covered 233 trial participants: about 210 given two doses of AZD1222 and some 25 given two doses of MenACWY control vaccine. Trial participants were enrolled by age into 18-55, 56-69 and 70-plus year subgroups, with roughly 160, 29 and 62 TCR-sequenced participants respectively. Results and caveats for the whole study, not just this receptor: After two AZD1222 doses, spike-specific TCR breadth and depth were significantly higher than at day 0 and than in MenACWY recipients. The 56-69-year group was small, and its depth increase did not reach significance, likely because of low power. The whole spike protein was spanned by vaccine-associated CD4 TCRs, and dominant responses were seen in regions 160-218 and 743-854. Conclusions about previously exposed vaccinees were limited because only six AZD1222 recipients were SARS-CoV-2 seropositive at baseline. Participants were mostly white British, with more females than males. The authors suggested clonal diversity may have been underestimated. Because no day 14 peak-response samples were available, the repertoires could be characterized only after the peak T cell response. Reportedly, close to half of the unique spike-specific TCRs recognized epitopes lying outside the regions that are mutated in the B.1.351 and B.1.1.7 variants.

In the case of this clone: What this receptor recognizes is not known. Base qualities are not at hand, and no much larger clone is one base apart.

The sample's time point, from its label and the paper: baseline before first vaccination. Vaccinee samples were obtained from the UK trials COV001 and COV002, which included a single-blind randomized controlled phase 2/3 trial of AZD1222 (ChAdOx1 nCoV-19) in healthy adults. Trial participant PBMC samples were collected at day 0 and day 28 after the second dose for TCRbeta chain sequencing. For CDR1 and CDR2, the germline V gene (reference sequence) lists LGHDT and YNNKEL. From the cysteine up to the phenylalanine, the CDR3 has a length of 18 residues. Only CDR3 DNA remains: 54 bases, in frame from the first base. V is cut back by 4 bases and J by 7 bases, with 13 bases in the junction unmatched. The CDR3 regions of human TCRbeta chains were analyzed by immunosequencing. The study's processing was this. TCRs in the repertoires were compared against a reference library of SARS-CoV-2-specific TCRs that had been generated with the MIRA antigen-specificity platform. Breadth meant the fraction of unique TCRs that were SARS-CoV-2-associated, whereas depth meant the fraction of total T cells that were SARS-CoV-2-associated. Using the MIRA data, each spike-specific TCR was mapped to the spike region that the TCR reacts to and placed in a CD4 or CD8 class. Log10-transformed breadth and depth values were compared by one-way ANOVA with Sidak's multiple comparisons tests. The immuneACCESS repertoire file appears here via TCRdb, limited to in-frame rearrangements. These files lack a portion of the clones; in checked studies, under half of the deficit traces to unresolved V genes, and the cause of the others is not known. D and trimming come from the DNA, and the V and J calls and clone size come from that table. This sample comprises around 99,000 clones, about nine tenths of them detected only once. The ten largest make up 7% to 9% of the sample.

This clonotype was obtained from an adult in good health. Sample: peripheral blood, taken on day 0 of AZD1222 vaccination. In this chain, TRBV3-1 (or the pseudogene TRBV3-2) is recombined with TRBJ2-2, with TRBD2 identical over 12 junction bases. The CDR3 reads as follows: CASSPTRGLAGPNGELFF. The nucleotides are TGTGCCAGCAGCCCGACCAGGGGACTAGCGGGCCCCAACGGGGAGCTGTTTTTT.